This T cell receptor beta chain was documented in a study of blood T cell repertoires in COVID-19. As for the study in general: PBMCs, B-cell-depleted T cells, or T cells were the source of the cDNA or gDNA that made up the material.

As originally analysed: By means of reference gene primer amplification, nucleated cell counts were estimated. Assay used: immunoSEQ multiplex PCR; TCRdb lists only in-frame clones, some missing. That table furnishes V, J and clone size, whereas the DNA furnished D and trimming. Of roughly 200,000 clones in the sample, around 80% are singletons; the top ten hold roughly 7%. This clone was recorded only once. CDR3 length: 13 residues. With 4 bases removed from V and 3 bases from J, the gap between germline ends came to 7 bases. The specimen sequenced was peripheral blood. The V and J genes are TRBV12-3 or TRBV12-4 and TRBJ1-5, with D possibly matching TRBD1 (6 bases). The sequence derives from an elderly woman with COVID-19, enrolled during active disease. CDR3 sequence reads: CASSWDINQPQHF. The DNA for the CDR3 is TGTGCCAGCAGTTGGGACATCAATCAGCCCCAGCATTTT.